Listed below are T cell receptor beta chains from one sample, sequenced in a study of CD8 T cells in Susac syndrome. TCRdb re-analysed the immunoSEQ multiplex PCR reads in MiXCR, keeping a single row per CDR3 protein. Of some 75,000 distinct CDR3 sequences listed, approximately 93% are singletons. Material for sequencing was CD8+ T cells from PBMCs. Receptors originate from a human donor with Susac syndrome. The CDR3 runs from the conserved cysteine through the conserved F or W. Fields, in order: V gene, J gene, clone size, D gene, CDR3 DNA, CDR3 protein. A D gene is named only where the DNA matches it firmly. The listing skips clone size in some rows; elsewhere it reads once, few, many or a size class.

V gene: TRBV3-1; J gene: TRBJ1-2; clone size: NA; D gene: NA; CDR3 DNA: TGTGCCAGCAGCTCCCGGTCCCTCCCGAGGCATGGCTACACCTTC; CDR3 protein: CASSSRSLPRHGYTF
V gene: TRBV6-5; J gene: TRBJ2-1; clone size: NA; D gene: TRBD2; CDR3 DNA: TGTGCCAGCAGTTTTTCCACCATTAGCGGGAGCTCCTACAATGAGCAGTTCTTC; CDR3 protein: CASSFSTISGSSYNEQFF
V gene: TRBV5-1; J gene: TRBJ1-1; clone size: NA; D gene: TRBD1; CDR3 DNA: TGCGCCAGCAGCCTAAGGACAGGAACGAACACTGAAGCTTTCTTT; CDR3 protein: CASSLRTGTNTEAFF
V gene: TRBV7-2; J gene: TRBJ1-2; clone size: NA; D gene: NA; CDR3 DNA: TGTGCCAGCAGCTTAGAAGGGGCCACTCATGGCTACACCTTC; CDR3 protein: CASSLEGATHGYTF
V gene: TRBV7-9; J gene: TRBJ1-3; clone size: NA; D gene: NA; CDR3 DNA: TGTGCCAGCGGCGGGCTTCGCTCTGGAAACACCATATATTTT; CDR3 protein: CASGGLRSGNTIYF
V gene: TRBV6-1; J gene: TRBJ1-1; clone size: NA; D gene: NA; CDR3 DNA: TGTGCCAGCAGTGATCGGGGAACTAAGACTGAAGCTTTCTTT; CDR3 protein: CASSDRGTKTEAFF
V gene: TRBV24-1; J gene: TRBJ2-1; clone size: NA; D gene: NA; CDR3 DNA: TGTGCCACCAGTGATTCAACCGCACTCGAAACCCTCTACAATGAGCAGTTCTTC; CDR3 protein: CATSDSTALETLYNEQFF
V gene: TRBV7-2; J gene: TRBJ2-1; clone size: NA; D gene: TRBD1; CDR3 DNA: TGTGCCAGCAGCTTAGCGGGCAGGGGGCCCGGCAATGAGCAGTTCTTC; CDR3 protein: CASSLAGRGPGNEQFF
V gene: TRBV6-5; J gene: TRBJ1-1; clone size: NA; D gene: NA; CDR3 DNA: TGTGCCAGCAGTCAGGGAAGCTGGACTGAAGCTTTCTTT; CDR3 protein: CASSQGSWTEAFF
V gene: TRBV14; J gene: TRBJ2-7; clone size: NA; D gene: NA; CDR3 DNA: TGTGCCAGCAGCCAAGGGTCGGGGGGCCCTACCGAGCAGTACTTC; CDR3 protein: CASSQGSGGPTEQYF
V gene: TRBV7-9; J gene: TRBJ1-5; clone size: once; D gene: TRBD1; CDR3 DNA: TGTGCCAGCAGCTTAGGAGGGGGCGGTGGGCAGCCCCAGCATTTT; CDR3 protein: CASSLGGGGGQPQHF
V gene: TRBV6-1; J gene: TRBJ2-6; clone size: NA; D gene: NA; CDR3 DNA: TGTGCCAGCGACCCGGGGGATTCGAATGGGGCCAACGTCCTGACTTTC; CDR3 protein: CASDPGDSNGANVLTF
V gene: TRBV20-1; J gene: TRBJ1-2; clone size: NA; D gene: NA; CDR3 DNA: TGCAGTGCTAGGTTTCCGGGGTCATATGGCTACACCTTC; CDR3 protein: CSARFPGSYGYTF
V gene: TRBV7-2; J gene: TRBJ2-1; clone size: NA; D gene: TRBD2; CDR3 DNA: TGTGCCAGCAGCTTGGGAGCGGGGCCGAACAATGAGCAGTTCTTC; CDR3 protein: CASSLGAGPNNEQFF
V gene: TRBV6-1; J gene: TRBJ2-2; clone size: NA; D gene: TRBD1; CDR3 DNA: TGTGCCAGCAGGGCTCCCGGGACAGGCTCCACCGGGGAGCTGTTTTTT; CDR3 protein: CASRAPGTGSTGELFF
V gene: TRBV6-6; J gene: TRBJ1-5; clone size: NA; D gene: TRBD1; CDR3 DNA: TGTGCCAGCAGCCGACAGGGCAGACAGCCCCAGCATTTT; CDR3 protein: CASSRQGRQPQHF
V gene: TRBV19; J gene: TRBJ2-5; clone size: NA; D gene: NA; CDR3 DNA: TGTGCCAGTAGTAGGTCCCTGACAGCGCAAGAGACCCAGTACTTC; CDR3 protein: CASSRSLTAQETQYF
V gene: TRBV6-1; J gene: TRBJ1-1; clone size: NA; D gene: TRBD1; CDR3 DNA: TGTGCCAGCAGTGCCCGGGACAGACTACTCACTGAAGCTTTCTTT; CDR3 protein: CASSARDRLLTEAFF
V gene: TRBV6-6; J gene: TRBJ1-4; clone size: once; D gene: NA; CDR3 DNA: TGTGCCAGCACCCCAACCCTTTCCGGAAAAGAAAAACTGTTTTTT; CDR3 protein: CASTPTLSGKEKLFF
V gene: TRBV30; J gene: TRBJ2-1; clone size: NA; D gene: NA; CDR3 DNA: TGTGCCTGGAGTGTGCCCGGCTACAACTACAATGAGCAGTTCTTC; CDR3 protein: CAWSVPGYNYNEQFF
V gene: TRBV28; J gene: TRBJ2-1; clone size: NA; D gene: TRBD2; CDR3 DNA: TGTGCCAGCAGCCGACTAGCGGGAGACAATGAGCAGTTCTTC; CDR3 protein: CASSRLAGDNEQFF
V gene: TRBV5-1; J gene: TRBJ2-7; clone size: once; D gene: NA; CDR3 DNA: TGCGCCAGCAGCCCAACAATTGGAAGAACCTACGAGCAGTACTTC; CDR3 protein: CASSPTIGRTYEQYF
V gene: TRBV28; J gene: TRBJ1-2; clone size: NA; D gene: NA; CDR3 DNA: TGTGCCAGCACCAGGGGAGGCGACGGCTACACCTTC; CDR3 protein: CASTRGGDGYTF
V gene: TRBV30; J gene: TRBJ1-1; clone size: NA; D gene: NA; CDR3 DNA: TGTGCCTGGAGTGTCTACCATCCCATGAACACTGAAGCTTTCTTT; CDR3 protein: CAWSVYHPMNTEAFF
V gene: TRBV20-1; J gene: TRBJ1-1; clone size: NA; D gene: TRBD1; CDR3 DNA: TGCAGTGCTAGTCGGGGACAGTTGAACACTGAAGCTTTCTTT; CDR3 protein: CSASRGQLNTEAFF
V gene: TRBV7-3; J gene: TRBJ2-5; clone size: NA; D gene: NA; CDR3 DNA: TGTGCCAGCAGCTTAACGGGTTCTCAAGAGACCCAGTACTTC; CDR3 protein: CASSLTGSQETQYF
V gene: TRBV12-3/TRBV12-4; J gene: TRBJ2-7; clone size: NA; D gene: NA; CDR3 DNA: TGTGCCAGCAGTTGGGCCTACGGGTCCTACGAGCAGTACTTC; CDR3 protein: CASSWAYGSYEQYF
V gene: TRBV7-2; J gene: TRBJ2-3; clone size: NA; D gene: NA; CDR3 DNA: TGTGCCAGCAGCCCTCGTTGGCTAGCCGGAGGCACAGATACGCAGTATTTT; CDR3 protein: CASSPRWLAGGTDTQYF
V gene: TRBV5-1; J gene: TRBJ1-2; clone size: NA; D gene: TRBD1; CDR3 DNA: TGCGCCAGCAGCCCTCAACAGGGGCCTAACTATGGCTACACCTTC; CDR3 protein: CASSPQQGPNYGYTF
V gene: TRBV7-8; J gene: TRBJ2-7; clone size: NA; D gene: NA; CDR3 DNA: TGTGCCAGCAGCCCCGACCGCTGGGACACCTCCTACGAGCAGTACTTC; CDR3 protein: CASSPDRWDTSYEQYF
V gene: TRBV7-6; J gene: TRBJ2-7; clone size: NA; D gene: NA; CDR3 DNA: TGTGCCAGCAGCTTAGGAGGAGGAGCCGCCTCCGAGCAGTACTTC; CDR3 protein: CASSLGGGAASEQYF
V gene: TRBV14; J gene: TRBJ1-2; clone size: NA; D gene: NA; CDR3 DNA: TGTGCCAGCAGCCAAGATCAGAACACAGGGTATGGCTACACCTTC; CDR3 protein: CASSQDQNTGYGYTF
V gene: TRBV5-4; J gene: TRBJ2-2; clone size: NA; D gene: NA; CDR3 DNA: TGTGCCAGCAGCAAGGCAGCGACGAACACCGGGGAGCTGTTTTTT; CDR3 protein: CASSKAATNTGELFF
V gene: TRBV5-1; J gene: TRBJ2-1; clone size: NA; D gene: NA; CDR3 DNA: TGCGCCAGCAGCTTGCGGCCCCAGCGATTTTGGGACAAAAACAGGACCTACAATGAGCAGTTCTTC; CDR3 protein: CASSLRPQRFWDKNRTYNEQFF
V gene: TRBV4-3; J gene: TRBJ2-1; clone size: NA; D gene: NA; CDR3 DNA: TGCGCCAGCAGCCAAGATAGGGGGGGGTGGAATGAGCAGTTCTTC; CDR3 protein: CASSQDRGGWNEQFF
V gene: TRBV6-2/TRBV6-3; J gene: TRBJ2-1; clone size: NA; D gene: TRBD2; CDR3 DNA: TGTGCCAGCAGACCACTTCCCTTTGCGGGGGGTTTCGATGAGCAGTTCTTC; CDR3 protein: CASRPLPFAGGFDEQFF
V gene: TRBV7-2; J gene: TRBJ2-7; clone size: NA; D gene: TRBD2; CDR3 DNA: TGTGCCAGCAGCCCGGGACTAGCGGTCTACGAGCAGTACTTC; CDR3 protein: CASSPGLAVYEQYF
V gene: TRBV19; J gene: TRBJ1-2; clone size: NA; D gene: TRBD1; CDR3 DNA: TGTGCCAGCAAACCAGGGACAGGCCAGGGCTATGGCTACACCTTC; CDR3 protein: CASKPGTGQGYGYTF
V gene: TRBV7-9; J gene: TRBJ2-7; clone size: NA; D gene: NA; CDR3 DNA: TGTGCCAGCAGCTTCCTACAGGGAAGGTACGAGCAGTACTTC; CDR3 protein: CASSFLQGRYEQYF
V gene: TRBV19; J gene: TRBJ2-1; clone size: NA; D gene: NA; CDR3 DNA: TGTGCCAGTAGTATAGGGGGTGGACAATACAATGAGCAGTTCTTC; CDR3 protein: CASSIGGGQYNEQFF
V gene: TRBV12-5; J gene: TRBJ2-2; clone size: NA; D gene: NA; CDR3 DNA: TGTGCTAGTGGTCGGGACACCCACACCGGGGAGCTGTTTTTT; CDR3 protein: CASGRDTHTGELFF
V gene: TRBV6-6; J gene: TRBJ1-2; clone size: NA; D gene: TRBD1; CDR3 DNA: TGTGCCAGCAGTTCACGGACAGGGAAGGGCAACTATGGCTACACCTTC; CDR3 protein: CASSSRTGKGNYGYTF
V gene: TRBV2; J gene: TRBJ1-1; clone size: NA; D gene: TRBD1; CDR3 DNA: TGTGCCAGCAGTGAAGCGGACAGGAAAAGCATTGAAGCTTTCTTT; CDR3 protein: CASSEADRKSIEAFF
V gene: TRBV12-3/TRBV12-4; J gene: TRBJ1-2; clone size: NA; D gene: NA; CDR3 DNA: TGTGCCAGCAGTTTCGCCGGTCGGGCTGGCTACACCTTC; CDR3 protein: CASSFAGRAGYTF
V gene: TRBV7-2; J gene: TRBJ1-6; clone size: NA; D gene: NA; CDR3 DNA: TGTGCCAGCAAGCTCCCTAATTCACCCCTCCACTTT; CDR3 protein: CASKLPNSPLHF
V gene: TRBV6-2/TRBV6-3; J gene: TRBJ2-7; clone size: NA; D gene: TRBD1; CDR3 DNA: TGTGCCAGCAGTTACGAGGGGACAGGGTCCTACGAGCAGTACTTC; CDR3 protein: CASSYEGTGSYEQYF
V gene: TRBV7-2; J gene: TRBJ2-1; clone size: NA; D gene: TRBD2; CDR3 DNA: TGTGCCAGCAGCTTCGGGACTAGCAATGAGCAGTTCTTC; CDR3 protein: CASSFGTSNEQFF
V gene: TRBV28; J gene: TRBJ1-2; clone size: NA; D gene: NA; CDR3 DNA: TGTGCCAGCAGTTTTGGGGGGAACTATGGCTACACCTTC; CDR3 protein: CASSFGGNYGYTF
V gene: TRBV5-1; J gene: TRBJ2-2; clone size: NA; D gene: TRBD1; CDR3 DNA: TGCGCCAGCAGGACAGGGGGCTTGGCCGGGGAGCTGTTTTTT; CDR3 protein: CASRTGGLAGELFF
V gene: TRBV20-1; J gene: TRBJ2-3; clone size: NA; D gene: TRBD2; CDR3 DNA: TGCAGTGCTAGAGATGGTAGCGGGGGGGCCGGGGATACGCAGTATTTT; CDR3 protein: CSARDGSGGAGDTQYF
V gene: TRBV10-3; J gene: TRBJ2-2; clone size: once; D gene: NA; CDR3 DNA: TGTGCCATCAGTGAGCACACCGGGGAGCTGTTTTTT; CDR3 protein: CAISEHTGELFF
V gene: TRBV20-1; J gene: TRBJ2-3; clone size: NA; D gene: TRBD2; CDR3 DNA: TGCAGTGCTAGAGAAGGGACTAGCGGCACAGATACGCAGTATTTT; CDR3 protein: CSAREGTSGTDTQYF
V gene: TRBV20-1; J gene: TRBJ2-3; clone size: NA; D gene: TRBD2; CDR3 DNA: TGCAGTGCTAGACTAGCGGGCACAGATACGCAGTATTTT; CDR3 protein: CSARLAGTDTQYF
V gene: TRBV13; J gene: TRBJ2-7; clone size: NA; D gene: NA; CDR3 DNA: TGTGCCAGCAGCCCAGCAGAAGACGGAGGCGAGCAGTACTTC; CDR3 protein: CASSPAEDGGEQYF